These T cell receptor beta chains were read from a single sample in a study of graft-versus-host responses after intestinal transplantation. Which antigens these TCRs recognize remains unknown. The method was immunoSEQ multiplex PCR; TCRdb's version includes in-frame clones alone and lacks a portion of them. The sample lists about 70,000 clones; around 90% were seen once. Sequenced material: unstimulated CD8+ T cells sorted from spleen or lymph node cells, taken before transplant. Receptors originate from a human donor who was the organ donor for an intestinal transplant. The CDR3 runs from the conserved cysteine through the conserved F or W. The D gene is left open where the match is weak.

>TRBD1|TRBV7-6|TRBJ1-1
CASSLDRGFTEAFF
TGTGCCAGCAGCTTAGACAGGGGATTCACTGAAGCTTTCTTT
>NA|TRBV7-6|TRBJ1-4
CASSWTGGVDEKLFF
TGTGCCAGCAGCTGGACGGGAGGGGTGGATGAAAAACTGTTTTTT
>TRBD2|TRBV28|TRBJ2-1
CASSPSGGENEQFF
TGTGCCAGCAGCCCTAGCGGGGGCGAGAATGAGCAGTTCTTC
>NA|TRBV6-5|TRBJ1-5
CASSYSGRGDQPQHF
TGTGCCAGCAGTTACTCTGGGCGGGGAGATCAGCCCCAGCATTTT
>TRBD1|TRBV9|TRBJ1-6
CASSVEGGESPLHF
TGTGCCAGCAGCGTAGAAGGGGGCGAGTCACCCCTCCACTTT
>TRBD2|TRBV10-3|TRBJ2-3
CAIRSGTSGGADTQYF
TGTGCCATCAGGTCCGGGACTAGCGGGGGGGCAGATACGCAGTATTTT
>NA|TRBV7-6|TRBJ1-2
CASSLLSPWRNGYTF
TGTGCCAGCAGCCTCTTATCGCCGTGGAGAAATGGCTACACCTTC
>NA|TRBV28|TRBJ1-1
CASSLNPEGAFF
TGTGCCAGCAGTTTAAACCCTGAGGGAGCTTTCTTT
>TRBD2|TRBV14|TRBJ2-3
CASSASGTSGFTDTQYF
TGTGCCAGCAGCGCCTCTGGGACTAGCGGTTTCACAGATACGCAGTATTTT
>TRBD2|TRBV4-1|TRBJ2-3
CASSLPPGGTAGADTQYF
TGCGCCAGCAGCCTCCCCCCGGGGGGGACGGCGGGTGCAGATACGCAGTATTTT
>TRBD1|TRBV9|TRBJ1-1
CASSPRGQRTEAFF
TGTGCCAGCAGCCCCAGGGGGCAACGCACTGAAGCTTTCTTT
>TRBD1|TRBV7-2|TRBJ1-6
CASSFGTVYPNSPLHF
TGTGCCAGCAGCTTCGGGACAGTCTACCCCAATTCACCCCTCCACTTT
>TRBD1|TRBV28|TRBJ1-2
CASSSHSGQGYYGYTF
TGTGCCAGCAGTTCACACTCAGGACAGGGGTACTATGGCTACACCTTC
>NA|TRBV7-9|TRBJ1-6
CASRSLTSSGDNSPLHF
TGTGCCAGCAGGTCACTCACAAGCTCGGGGGATAATTCACCCCTCCACTTT
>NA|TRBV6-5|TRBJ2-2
CASSYGLFTGELFF
TGTGCCAGCAGTTACGGCCTTTTCACCGGGGAGCTGTTTTTT
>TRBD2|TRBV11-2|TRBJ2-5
CASTKGLVNETQYF
TGTGCCAGCACTAAGGGACTAGTCAACGAGACCCAGTACTTC
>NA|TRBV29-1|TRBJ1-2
CSVEATTQQDPYGYTF
TGCAGCGTTGAAGCCACCACCCAACAGGACCCCTATGGCTACACCTTC